Detailed here is one T cell receptor (beta chain). As yet, its antigen is unknown. Template switching (which added a universal primer site) was used, and cDNA carried unique molecular identifiers. TCRdb reanalysed the 5' RACE reads using MiXCR and keeps one entry per CDR3 protein. Here the sample spans hundreds of thousands of distinct CDR3 sequences, 7.5% being singletons. This record belongs to a study of identical twins. Study-level points and caveats: Weaker excess twin sharing was seen among beta out-of-frame sequences. Beta clonotypes that were abundant in cord blood contained fewer insertions, a pattern absent from memory repertoires. Low generation-probability sequences were in excess among twin-shared out-of-frame alpha sequences.

Deletions cut 6 bases from V and 0 bases from J, with 14 bases between. The CDR3 length is 15 residues. Germline CDR1 MNHNS, CDR2 SASEGT. In addition, the sample was reused for a study of yellow fever vaccine responses in identical twins.

Specimen: CD8+ T cells sorted from blood. The chain uses TRBV6-1 and TRBJ1-2; the D gene is possibly TRBD1 (5 bases). This receptor was taken from a woman aged 18-29 years in good health. Written as DNA, the CDR3 is TGTGCCAGCAGCCCCTGGGGCGCCCCTAACTATGGCTACACCTTC. Translation gives CASSPWGAPNYGYTF.